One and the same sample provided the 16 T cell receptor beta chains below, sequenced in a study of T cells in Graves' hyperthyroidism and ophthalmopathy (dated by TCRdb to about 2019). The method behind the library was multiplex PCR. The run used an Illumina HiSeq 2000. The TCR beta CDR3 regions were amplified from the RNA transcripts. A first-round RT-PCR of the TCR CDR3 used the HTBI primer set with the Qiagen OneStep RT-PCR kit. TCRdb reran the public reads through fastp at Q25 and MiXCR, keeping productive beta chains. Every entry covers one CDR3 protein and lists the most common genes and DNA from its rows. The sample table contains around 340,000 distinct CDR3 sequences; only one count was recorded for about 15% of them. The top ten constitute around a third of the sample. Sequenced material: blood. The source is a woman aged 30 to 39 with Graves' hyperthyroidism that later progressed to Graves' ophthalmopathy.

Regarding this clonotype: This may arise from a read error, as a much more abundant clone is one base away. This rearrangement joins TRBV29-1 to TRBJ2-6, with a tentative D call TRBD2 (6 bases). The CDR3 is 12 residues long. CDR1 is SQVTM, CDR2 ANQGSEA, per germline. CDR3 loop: CSVPGGANVLSF. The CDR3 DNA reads TGCAGCGTGCCTGGCGGGGCCAACGTCCTGAGTTTC. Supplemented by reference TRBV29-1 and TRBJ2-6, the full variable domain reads SAVISQKPSRDICQRGTSLTIQCQVDSQVTMMFWYRQQPGQSLTLIATANQGSEATYESGFVIDKFPISRPNLTFSTLTVSNMSPEDSSIYLCSVPGGANVLSFGAGSRLTVL.

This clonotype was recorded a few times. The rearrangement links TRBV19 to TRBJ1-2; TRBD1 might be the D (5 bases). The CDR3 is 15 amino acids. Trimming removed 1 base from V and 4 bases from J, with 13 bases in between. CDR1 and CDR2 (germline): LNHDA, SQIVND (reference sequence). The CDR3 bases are TGTGCCAGTAGTATAGTGGCGAGCGGGGGCTATGGCTACACCTTC. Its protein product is CASSIVASGGYGYTF.

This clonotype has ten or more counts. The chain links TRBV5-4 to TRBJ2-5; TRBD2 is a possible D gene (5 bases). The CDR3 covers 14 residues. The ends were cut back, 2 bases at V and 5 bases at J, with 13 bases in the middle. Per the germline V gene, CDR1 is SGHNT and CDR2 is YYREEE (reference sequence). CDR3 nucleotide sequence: TGTGCCAGCAGCTTATTTACGGAGCGGGAGACCCAGTACTTC. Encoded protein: CASSLFTERETQYF.

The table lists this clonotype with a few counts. The chain's CDR3 is CASSSHTKDSYGYTF. The CDR3 nucleotides are TGTGCCAGCAGTTCACACACGAAGGACAGCTATGGCTACACCTTC. The rearrangement links TRBV27 to TRBJ1-2, with a weak D call TRBD1 (6 bases). The V end was cut by 4 bases, the J end by 4 bases, with 16 bases between. In germline, CDR1 is MNHEY, CDR2 SMNVEV (reference sequence). The length of the CDR3 is 15 residues.

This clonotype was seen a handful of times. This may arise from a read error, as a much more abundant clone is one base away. The CDR3 DNA reads as TGTGCCAGCAGCTTCGGGACTAGCGGAGCCTACGGGCAGTACTTC. This encodes CASSFGTSGAYGQYF. This chain links TRBV11-2 with TRBJ2-7, with 11 positions matching TRBD2. The CDR3 covers 15 residues. Germline V gives CDR1 SGHAT, CDR2 FQNNGV.

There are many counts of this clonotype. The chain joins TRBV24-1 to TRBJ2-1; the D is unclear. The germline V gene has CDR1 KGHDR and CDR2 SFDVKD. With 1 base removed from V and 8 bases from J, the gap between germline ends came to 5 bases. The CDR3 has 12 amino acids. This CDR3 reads CATSDFQDEQFF. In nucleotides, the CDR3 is TGTGCCACCAGTGATTTTCAGGATGAGCAGTTCTTC.

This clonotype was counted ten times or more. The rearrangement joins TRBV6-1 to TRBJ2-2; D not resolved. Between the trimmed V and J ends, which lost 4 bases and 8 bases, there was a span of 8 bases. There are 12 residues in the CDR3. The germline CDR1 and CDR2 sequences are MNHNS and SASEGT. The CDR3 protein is CASSAELGELFF. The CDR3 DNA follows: TGTGCCAGCAGTGCCGAGTTGGGGGAGCTGTTTTTT.

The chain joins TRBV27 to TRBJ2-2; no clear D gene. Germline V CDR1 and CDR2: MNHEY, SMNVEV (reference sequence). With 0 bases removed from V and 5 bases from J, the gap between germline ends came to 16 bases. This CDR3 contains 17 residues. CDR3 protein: CASSLSETFFETGELFF. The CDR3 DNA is TGTGCCAGCAGTTTATCGGAAACCTTCTTCGAAACCGGGGAGCTGTTTTTT.

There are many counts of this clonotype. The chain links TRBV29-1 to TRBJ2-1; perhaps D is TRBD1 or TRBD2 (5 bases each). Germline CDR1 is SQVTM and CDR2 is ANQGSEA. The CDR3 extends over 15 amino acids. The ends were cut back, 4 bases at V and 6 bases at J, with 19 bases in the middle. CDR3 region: CSVVGVSLKINEQFF. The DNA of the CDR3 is TGCAGCGTTGTGGGGGTCTCACTGAAGATCAATGAGCAGTTCTTC.

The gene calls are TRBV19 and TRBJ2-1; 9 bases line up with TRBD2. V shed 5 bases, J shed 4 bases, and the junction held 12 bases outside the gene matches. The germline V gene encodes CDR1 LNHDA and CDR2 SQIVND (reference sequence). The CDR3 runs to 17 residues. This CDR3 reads CASSSWETSGGYNEQFF. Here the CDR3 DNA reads TGTGCCAGTAGTTCATGGGAGACTAGCGGAGGATACAATGAGCAGTTCTTC.

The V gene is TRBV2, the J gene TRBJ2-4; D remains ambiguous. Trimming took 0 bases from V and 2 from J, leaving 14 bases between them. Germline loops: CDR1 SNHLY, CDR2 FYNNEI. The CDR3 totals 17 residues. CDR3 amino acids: CASSEALQSVTKNIQYF. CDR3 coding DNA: TGTGCCAGCAGTGAAGCGTTGCAGTCTGTCACCAAAAACATTCAGTACTTC. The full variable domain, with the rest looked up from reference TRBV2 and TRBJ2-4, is EPEVTQTPSHQVTQMGQEVILRCVPISNHLYFYWYRQILGQKVEFLVSFYNNEISEKSEIFDDQFSVERPDGSNFTLKIRSTKLEDSAMYFCASSEALQSVTKNIQYFGAGTRLSVL.

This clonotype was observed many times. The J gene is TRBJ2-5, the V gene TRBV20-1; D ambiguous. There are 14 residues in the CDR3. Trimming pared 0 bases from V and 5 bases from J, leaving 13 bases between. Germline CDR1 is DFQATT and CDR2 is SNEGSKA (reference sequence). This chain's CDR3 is CSARDQDGRETQYF. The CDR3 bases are TGCAGTGCTAGAGATCAAGACGGACGGGAGACCCAGTACTTC.

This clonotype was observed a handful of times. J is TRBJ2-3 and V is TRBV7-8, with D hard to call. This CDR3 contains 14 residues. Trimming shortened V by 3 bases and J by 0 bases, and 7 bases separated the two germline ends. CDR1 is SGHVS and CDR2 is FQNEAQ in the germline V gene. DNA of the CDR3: TGTGCCAGCAGCTTCCCCCTCAGCACAGATACGCAGTATTTT. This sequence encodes CASSFPLSTDTQYF.

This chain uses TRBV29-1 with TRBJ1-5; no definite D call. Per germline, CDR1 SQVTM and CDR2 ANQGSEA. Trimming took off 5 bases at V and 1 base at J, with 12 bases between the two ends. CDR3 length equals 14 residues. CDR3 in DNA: TGCAGCGTTCTCCCCGCTAACAGCAATCAGCCCCAGCATTTT. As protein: CSVLPANSNQPQHF.

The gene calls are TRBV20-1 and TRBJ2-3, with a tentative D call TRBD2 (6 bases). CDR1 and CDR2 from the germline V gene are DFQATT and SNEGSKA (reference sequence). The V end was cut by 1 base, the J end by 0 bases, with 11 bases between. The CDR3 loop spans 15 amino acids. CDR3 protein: CSARGPGTSTDTQYF. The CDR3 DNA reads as TGCAGTGCTAGAGGCCCAGGGACTAGCACAGATACGCAGTATTTT.

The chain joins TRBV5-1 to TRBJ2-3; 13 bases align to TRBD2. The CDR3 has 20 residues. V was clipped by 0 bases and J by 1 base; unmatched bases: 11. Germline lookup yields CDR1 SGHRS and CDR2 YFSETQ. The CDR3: CASSLGRPVGTSGGTDTQYF. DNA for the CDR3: TGCGCCAGCAGCTTGGGTCGGCCGGTTGGGACTAGCGGGGGCACAGATACGCAGTATTTT.